These T cell receptor beta chains were read from a single sample in a study of blood T cell repertoires in COVID-19. Measured with immunoSEQ multiplex PCR; TCRdb has only the in-frame clones, and not every one. The sample consists of fewer than 300,000 clones, roughly 92% of them appearing once. The material sequenced was peripheral blood. These TCRs come from a young woman with COVID-19, enrolled during active disease. CDR3s include the opening cysteine and the closing phenylalanine or tryptophan.

>13|TRBV5-1|TRBJ1-1
CASSYDRGTEAFF
>16|TRBV5-1|TRBJ1-3
CASSVGQSSSGNTIYF
>15|TRBV5-6|TRBJ2-7
CASRNRVLGSYEQYF
>14|TRBV6-6|TRBJ2-7
CASRPGHGNYEQYF
>15|TRBV30|TRBJ2-7
CASLRGGQGQYEQYF
>16|TRBV2|TRBJ2-1
CASSEVSAGGMNEQFF
>14|TRBV30|TRBJ2-3
CAWRGQVRTDTQYF
>14|TRBV27|TRBJ1-5
CASSFGSVNQPQHF
>15|TRBV7-2|TRBJ2-5
CASSDGSPYQETQYF
>19|TRBV27|TRBJ1-6
CASSLKGGQTSSYNSPLHF
>16|TRBV5-1|TRBJ2-5
CASSLDFAGLGETQYF
>14|TRBV7-9|TRBJ2-7
CASSLESSPFEQYF
>14|TRBV5-1|TRBJ2-1
CASSSPFSGNEQFF
>15|TRBV6-5|TRBJ2-7
CASRTTSGHSYEQYF
>15|TRBV3-1/TRBV3-2|TRBJ1-4
CASSQGVANNEKLFF
>17|TRBV18|TRBJ1-3
CASSPGTGELSGNTIYF
>15|TRBV5-4|TRBJ2-5
CASSPGAGVKETQYF
>14|TRBV9|TRBJ2-3
CASSGQRAADTQYF
>13|TRBV19|TRBJ1-5
CASSRSGNQPQHF
>13|TRBV4-1|TRBJ1-1
CASSQVRGTEAFF
>13|TRBV6-1|TRBJ1-6
CASSGTGGSPLHF
>15|TRBV27|TRBJ1-6
CASRYRDRESSPLHF
>18|TRBV6-8|TRBJ2-3
CASSYGLFGGGYADTQYF
>13|TRBV9|TRBJ2-1
CASSVTSYNEQFF
>14|TRBV19|TRBJ2-2
CASARGRGAGELFF
>14|TRBV7-9|TRBJ1-6
CASSSTVIKSPLHF
>14|TRBV18|TRBJ2-7
CASSAGRSSYEQYF
>14|TRBV6-1|TRBJ2-7
CASSEAGTVYEQYF
>14|TRBV5-4|TRBJ1-6
CASSPARGYSPLHF
>14|TRBV19|TRBJ1-2
CASSVDRALAGYTF
>15|TRBV6-4|TRBJ2-1
CASSDSRGGSNEQFF
>14|TRBV5-6|TRBJ1-2
CASSSTDRGYGYTF
>15|TRBV27|TRBJ1-2
CASSLQARANYGYTF
>14|TRBV5-1|TRBJ2-3
CASSPSGPTDTQYF
>16|TRBV5-1|TRBJ1-4
CASSSRTAATNEKLFF
>13|TRBV7-3|TRBJ2-2
CASSYKGDGELFF
>14|TRBV19|TRBJ1-2
CASSIPGMAYGYTF
>17|TRBV18|TRBJ2-6
CASSPPSSVSGANVLTF
>14|TRBV28|TRBJ1-2
CASRMSDSLEGYTF
>16|TRBV2|TRBJ2-5
CASSGLAGSDGETQYF
>14|TRBV27|TRBJ2-7
CASTRLAGAYEQYF
>11|TRBV11-2|TRBJ1-1
CASSPQGEAFF
>14|TRBV28|TRBJ1-1
CASSLGQMNTEAFF
>13|TRBV19|TRBJ2-7
CASSIAVSTEQYF
>15|TRBV9|TRBJ2-1
CASSVTGTGDNEQFF